This T cell receptor beta chain was identified during a study of T cells in Graves' hyperthyroidism and ophthalmopathy. Whole-study results and caveats: The model predicted ophthalmopathy a median approximately 6.3 months before onset.

This clonotype appeared many times. What it recognizes is unknown. TCR beta CDR3 regions were amplified from RNA transcripts. The HTBI primer set drove a first-round RT-PCR of the TCR CDR3. One entry per CDR3 protein, called by TCRdb with MiXCR from the multiplex PCR reads. This table holds hundreds of thousands of distinct CDR3 sequences, about 35% found once. Sequencing was carried out using blood. This sequence was found in a woman in her thirties or forties with Graves' hyperthyroidism.

The CDR3: CASSGLMNTEAFF. For the CDR3, the DNA is TGTGCCAGTAGTGGGTTAATGAACACTGAAGCTTTCTTT. The rearrangement uses TRBV19 and TRBJ1-1; no reliable D call. Germline loops: CDR1 LNHDA, CDR2 SQIVND (reference sequence). Trimming took off 5 bases at V and 0 bases at J, with 7 bases between the two ends. The CDR3 runs 13 residues.